This TCR beta chain was profiled in a study of Ad26.COV2.S vaccination and SARS-CoV-2 variants (dated by TCRdb to the early 2020s). With respect to the entire study: TCRbeta repertoire sequencing served as the tool for gauging how specific and how broad the SARS-CoV-2-reactive T cell receptors were following Ad26.COV2.S vaccination. A total of 32 samples were included in the TCR-sequenced set, comprising around 20 Ad26.COV2.S vaccine recipients, 5 placebo recipients and 8 SARS-CoV-2 convalescent individuals.

This specimen's time point label, interpreted: individuals recovered from natural SARS-CoV-2 infection. What the research found in general, with its limitations: Non-spike TCR breadth was comparable between vaccine and placebo recipients, consistent with the vaccine containing only spike. Compared with placebo recipients, Ad26.COV2.S recipients showed higher spike-specific TCR breadth (P = 0.0014). After vaccination, spike-specific CD8+ and CD4+ T cell responses were reported to show substantial breadth. It was noted by the authors that total T cell responses may have been underestimated by the TCR breadth and depth analyses.

This clone showed up just a few times. Its recognized antigen is unknown. No base-level quality is on record; no much larger clone is a single base apart. Taken from cysteine to phenylalanine, the CDR3 has 14 residues. Only CDR3 DNA is held: 42 bases, read in frame from base 1. From a lookup of the germline V gene, CDR1 and CDR2 are MDHEN and SYDVKM. V lost 5 bases and J lost 1 base; the stretch between them is 11 bases long. The immunoSEQ Assay was the method used to sequence TCRbeta CDR3 regions. After extraction, genomic DNA underwent amplification by bias-controlled multiplex PCR, followed by high-throughput sequencing. For the original study's pipeline: To quantify the absolute abundance of every unique TCRbeta CDR3 region, sequences were collapsed and filtered. T cell fraction was estimated by normalization of TCRbeta template counts to usable DNA, with usable DNA being measured through amplification of reference genes present in all nucleated cells. Repertoire TCRs were annotated as SARS-CoV-2-specific when V gene, CDR3 amino acid sequence and J gene were exactly matched to a known reactive TCR set. The reference SARS-CoV-2 TCR set came from MIRA and was filtered for enrichment in COVID-19-positive ImmuneCODE repertoires, removing public or cross-reactive TCRs. Drawing on the MIRA antigens, annotated TCRs were analysed further at the level of specific ORF or position within ORF. Depth was the summed frequency of annotated unique rearrangements, while breadth was defined as annotated unique rearrangements over total unique productive rearrangements. Two-sided Wilcoxon rank-sum tests were applied when comparing TCR breadth between groups. Not all clones reach the TCRdb copy of this immuneACCESS table, which keeps in-frame sequences only. Checked studies attribute under half of the gap to unresolved V genes and leave the rest unexplained. Clone size and the V and J calls come from that table; the DNA yielded D and trimming. Recorded for this sample are fewer than 100,000 clones; more than 70% of them occurred a single time. Around a sixth of the sample belongs to the ten largest clones.

The TCR sequence derives from a human donor who had recovered from COVID-19. This chain joins TRBV28 to TRBJ1-2; matching of 6 bases hints at TRBD1 as the D gene. The sequenced sample was peripheral blood, obtained after recovery from COVID-19. CDR3 reads: CASSEDSFNYGYTF. The DNA is as follows: TGTGCCAGCAGTGAGGACAGCTTTAACTATGGCTACACCTTC.